The 8 T cell receptor beta chains presented below share a single source sample, sequenced in a study of vaccination effects on CD4 cells after COVID-19. Following an approximately ten-day culture, CD4+ T cells were purified. The antigens these receptors bind are not known. Method: immunoSEQ multiplex PCR; TCRdb's copy keeps in-frame clones and lacks some. The sample has tens of thousands of clones, under 85% seen once; the top ten hold around 21%. This sample comprised CD4+ T cells from PBMCs cultured without peptide, obtained before COVID-19 vaccination. The receptors derive from a human donor who had a prior SARS-CoV-2 infection.

The chain has TRBV29-1 and TRBJ2-3; 10 bases map to TRBD2. Germline CDR1 and CDR2: SQVTM and ANQGSEA. V lost 6 bases and J lost 4; bases outside the gene matches: 10. This CDR3 has 15 residues. The chain's CDR3 is CSVVGTSVTSDTQYF. The CDR3 nucleotides read TGCAGCGTCGTGGGGACTAGCGTAACATCAGATACGCAGTATTTT.

The chain uses TRBV7-8 and TRBJ2-1; 11 bases are a match to TRBD2. J gave up 1 base and V 1 base, and 3 bases lay outside the gene matches. CDR3 length: 17 amino acids. The V gene's germline CDR1 is SGHVS and CDR2 FQNEAQ. CDR3 region: CASSLVSGRVSYNEQFF. Written as DNA, the CDR3 is TGTGCCAGCAGCTTAGTTAGCGGGAGGGTTTCCTACAATGAGCAGTTCTTC.

The chain has TRBV15 and TRBJ2-5, with 7 positions matching TRBD1. V shed 0 bases and J 5 bases; nucleotides not matched to a gene: 12. The germline CDR1 and CDR2 sequences are LNHNV and YYDKDF (reference sequence). The CDR3 spans 17 residues. The CDR3, as DNA: TGTGCCACCAGCAGAGATCGGGACAGCGCCGTTGGGGAGACCCAGTACTTC. Translated, it gives CATSRDRDSAVGETQYF.

The V call is TRBV6-2 or TRBV6-3, the J call TRBJ2-7, with TRBD2 as a possible D gene (5 bases). The V end was cut by 0 bases, the J end by 4 bases, with 22 bases between. Germline V gene lookup returns CDR1 MNHEY and CDR2 SVGEGT. The CDR3 is made up of 18 amino acids. CDR3 protein: CASSYSLGIARGLYEQYF. The DNA for the CDR3 is TGTGCCAGCAGTTACTCGCTTGGGATAGCGAGAGGGTTGTACGAGCAGTACTTC.

The chain has TRBV29-1 and TRBJ2-3; D is undetermined. Germline V gene data show CDR1 as SQVTM and CDR2 as ANQGSEA. This CDR3 has 14 residues. Between the trimmed V and J ends, which lost 1 base and 4 bases, there was a span of 12 bases. CDR3 sequence reads: CSVEGFPVPDTQYF. The CDR3 DNA is TGCAGCGTTGAAGGTTTCCCGGTCCCAGATACGCAGTATTTT.

This chain links TRBV30 with TRBJ1-5; D perhaps matches TRBD1 (5 bases). V lost 1 base, J lost 0 bases, and 7 bases lay in between. CDR3 length: 14 residues. Germline V CDR1 and CDR2: GTSNPN, SVGIG (reference sequence). The CDR3 protein is CAWSAGYSNQPQHF. The CDR3 DNA reads as TGTGCCTGGAGTGCAGGGTATAGCAATCAGCCCCAGCATTTT. Complete variable domain (other parts from reference TRBV30 and TRBJ1-5): SQTIHQWPATLVQPVGSPLSLECTVEGTSNPNLYWYRQAAGRGLQLLFYSVGIGQISSEVPQNLSASRPQDRQFILSSKKLLLSDSGFYLCAWSAGYSNQPQHFGDGTRLSIL.

The J gene is TRBJ1-1, the V gene TRBV7-8; the D gene is possibly TRBD1 (5 bases). V shed 4 bases and J shed 1 base, with 31 bases lying between them. Per the germline V gene, CDR1 is SGHVS and CDR2 is FQNEAQ. The CDR3 has 21 amino acids. The CDR3 here is CASSYRAGLKRGGKGNTEAFF. The CDR3 coding sequence is TGTGCCAGCAGCTATCGAGCGGGGTTGAAAAGGGGTGGAAAAGGGAACACTGAAGCTTTCTTT.

The chain is built from TRBV7-6 and TRBJ2-3; the match to TRBD1 covers 8 bases. The CDR3 consists of 15 residues. J gave up 0 bases and V 5 bases, and 4 bases lay outside the gene matches. Germline V gives CDR1 SGHVS, CDR2 FNYEAQ. CDR3 sequence: CASSQWTGSTDTQYF. CDR3 coding DNA: TGTGCCAGCAGCCAGTGGACAGGGAGCACAGATACGCAGTATTTT.